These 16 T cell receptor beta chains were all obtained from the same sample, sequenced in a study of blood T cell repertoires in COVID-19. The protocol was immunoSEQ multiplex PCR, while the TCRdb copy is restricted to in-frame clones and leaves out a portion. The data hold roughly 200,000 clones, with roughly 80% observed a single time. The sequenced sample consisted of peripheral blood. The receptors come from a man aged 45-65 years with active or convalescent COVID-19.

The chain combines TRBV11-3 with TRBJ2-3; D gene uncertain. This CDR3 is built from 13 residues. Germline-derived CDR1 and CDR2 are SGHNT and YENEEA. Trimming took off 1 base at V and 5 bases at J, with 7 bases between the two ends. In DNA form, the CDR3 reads TGTGCCAGCAGCTTAGGGGCCGGAGATACGCAGTATTTT. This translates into CASSLGAGDTQYF.

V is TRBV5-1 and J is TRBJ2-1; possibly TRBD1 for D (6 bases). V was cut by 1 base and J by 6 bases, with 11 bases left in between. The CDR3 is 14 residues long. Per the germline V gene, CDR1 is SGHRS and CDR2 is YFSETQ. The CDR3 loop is CASSLTGRINEQFF. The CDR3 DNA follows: TGCGCCAGCAGCTTGACAGGGCGGATCAATGAGCAGTTCTTC.

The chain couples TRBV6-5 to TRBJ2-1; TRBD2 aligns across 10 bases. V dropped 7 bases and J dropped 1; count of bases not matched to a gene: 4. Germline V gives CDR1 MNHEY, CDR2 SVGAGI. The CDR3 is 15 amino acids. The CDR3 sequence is CASTQGLASYNEQFF. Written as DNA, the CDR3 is TGTGCCAGCACCCAGGGACTAGCGTCCTACAATGAGCAGTTCTTC.

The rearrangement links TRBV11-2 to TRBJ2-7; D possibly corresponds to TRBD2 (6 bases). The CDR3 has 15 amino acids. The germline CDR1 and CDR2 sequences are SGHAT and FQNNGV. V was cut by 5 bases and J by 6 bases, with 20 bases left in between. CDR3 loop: CASSRGIGGDGEQYF. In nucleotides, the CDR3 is TGTGCCAGCAGCCGCGGGATTGGGGGAGATGGCGAGCAGTACTTC.

CDR3: CATLEGRLGTEAFF. CDR3 in DNA: TGTGCCACCCTGGAGGGGCGCCTTGGCACTGAAGCTTTCTTT. The chain carries TRBV28 and TRBJ1-1; possibly TRBD1 for D (5 bases). CDR1 and CDR2 (germline): MDHEN, SYDVKM. This CDR3 comprises 14 residues. V was shortened by 10 bases and J by 4 bases, with 19 bases between the two germline ends.

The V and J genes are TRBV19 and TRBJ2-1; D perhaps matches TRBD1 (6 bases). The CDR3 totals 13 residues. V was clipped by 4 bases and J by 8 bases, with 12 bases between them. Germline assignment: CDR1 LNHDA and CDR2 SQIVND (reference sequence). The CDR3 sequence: CASSKGRGDEQFF. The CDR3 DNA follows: TGTGCCAGTAGTAAAGGCAGGGGCGATGAGCAGTTCTTC. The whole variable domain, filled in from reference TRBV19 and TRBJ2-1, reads DGGITQSPKYLFRKEGQNVTLSCEQNLNHDAMYWYRQDPGQGLRLIYYSQIVNDFQKGDIAEGYSVSREKKESFPLTVTSAQKNPTAFYLCASSKGRGDEQFFGPGTRLTVL.

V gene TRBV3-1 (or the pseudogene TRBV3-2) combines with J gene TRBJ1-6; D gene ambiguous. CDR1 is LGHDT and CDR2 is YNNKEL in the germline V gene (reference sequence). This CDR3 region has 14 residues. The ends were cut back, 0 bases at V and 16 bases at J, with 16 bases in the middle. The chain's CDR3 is CASSQDTGGRGLHF. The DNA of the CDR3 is TGTGCCAGCAGCCAAGATACGGGAGGCCGCGGACTCCACTTT.

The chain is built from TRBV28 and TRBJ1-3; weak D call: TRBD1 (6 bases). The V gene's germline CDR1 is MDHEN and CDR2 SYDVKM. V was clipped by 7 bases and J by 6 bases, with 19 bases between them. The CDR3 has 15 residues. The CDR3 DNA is TGTGCCAGCATTTTTAGAGGGGGTTTAGAAAACACCATATATTTT. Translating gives CASIFRGGLENTIYF.

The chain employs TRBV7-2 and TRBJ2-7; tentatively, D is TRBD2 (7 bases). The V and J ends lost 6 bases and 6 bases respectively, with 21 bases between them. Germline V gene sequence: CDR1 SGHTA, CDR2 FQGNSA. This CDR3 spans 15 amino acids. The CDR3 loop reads CASRRRLAGGLEQYF. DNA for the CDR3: TGTGCCAGCAGGCGCCGACTAGCCGGGGGGCTCGAGCAGTACTTC.

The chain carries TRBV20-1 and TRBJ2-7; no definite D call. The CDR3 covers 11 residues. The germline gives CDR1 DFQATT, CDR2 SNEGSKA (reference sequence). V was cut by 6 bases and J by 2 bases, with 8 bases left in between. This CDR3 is CSAARTYEQYF. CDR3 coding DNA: TGCAGTGCGGCCAGGACCTACGAGCAGTACTTC.

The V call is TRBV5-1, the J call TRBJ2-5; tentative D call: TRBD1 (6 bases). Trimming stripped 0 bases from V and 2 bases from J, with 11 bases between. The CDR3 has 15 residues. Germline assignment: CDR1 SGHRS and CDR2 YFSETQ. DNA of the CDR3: TGCGCCAGCAGCTTGGAACAGGGCGGACAAGAGACCCAGTACTTC. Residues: CASSLEQGGQETQYF. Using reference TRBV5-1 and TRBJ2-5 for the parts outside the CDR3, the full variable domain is KAGVTQTPRYLIKTRGQQVTLSCSPISGHRSVSWYQQTPGQGLQFLFEYFSETQRNKGNFPGRFSGRQFSNSRSEMNVSTLELGDSALYLCASSLEQGGQETQYFGPGTRLLVL.

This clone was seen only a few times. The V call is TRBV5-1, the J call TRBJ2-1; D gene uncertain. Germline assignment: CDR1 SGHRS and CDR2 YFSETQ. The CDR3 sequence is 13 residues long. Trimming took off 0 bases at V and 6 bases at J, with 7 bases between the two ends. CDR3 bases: TGCGCCAGCAGCTTGGGAAATAGCAATGAGCAGTTCTTC. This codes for CASSLGNSNEQFF.

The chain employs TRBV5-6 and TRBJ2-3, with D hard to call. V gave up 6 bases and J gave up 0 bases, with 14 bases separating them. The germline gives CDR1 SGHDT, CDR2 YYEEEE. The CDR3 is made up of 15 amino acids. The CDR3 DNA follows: TGTGCCAGCACTGAAGACACCTCAAGCACAGATACGCAGTATTTT. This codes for CASTEDTSSTDTQYF.

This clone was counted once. The CDR3 loop is CASGQRANTGELFF. The CDR3 DNA is TGCGCCAGTGGACAGAGAGCGAACACCGGGGAGCTGTTTTTT. The J gene is TRBJ2-2, the V gene TRBV10-1; weak D call: TRBD1 (6 bases). Germline assignment: CDR1 WNHNN and CDR2 SYGVQD (reference sequence). V dropped 9 bases and J dropped 0 bases, with 11 bases sitting between them. The CDR3 is made up of 14 amino acids.

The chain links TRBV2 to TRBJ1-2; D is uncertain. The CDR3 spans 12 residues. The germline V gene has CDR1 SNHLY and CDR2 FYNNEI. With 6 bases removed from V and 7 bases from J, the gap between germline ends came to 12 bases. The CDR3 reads CASRALYFGYTF. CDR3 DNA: TGTGCCAGCAGAGCCCTATATTTTGGCTACACCTTC.

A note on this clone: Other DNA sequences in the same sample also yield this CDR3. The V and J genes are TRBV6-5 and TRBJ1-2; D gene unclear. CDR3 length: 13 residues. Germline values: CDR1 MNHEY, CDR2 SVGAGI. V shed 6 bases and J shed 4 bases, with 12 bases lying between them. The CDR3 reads CASSPDRVYGYTF. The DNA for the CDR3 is TGTGCCAGCAGCCCAGATCGGGTCTATGGCTACACCTTC.